This T cell receptor beta chain stems from a study of blood T cell repertoires in COVID-19. As for the study in general: Both acute and convalescent COVID-19 samples were obtained from the United States, Italy and Spain. In each case, the material was cDNA or gDNA derived from T cells, B-cell-depleted T cells, or PBMCs.

Unmatched junction bases numbered 5, after V lost 0 bases and J lost 4 bases. Per germline, CDR1 SGHAT and CDR2 FQNNGV. The CDR3 length is 16 residues. In the original processing: The authors estimated nucleated cell counts from reference gene primer amplification. Measured with immunoSEQ multiplex PCR; TCRdb has only the in-frame clones, and not every one. V and J calls and clone size are given by that table; D and trimming were obtained from the DNA. In the table there are some 300,000 clones, around 86% of which are singletons. Material: peripheral blood. This chain connects TRBV11-2 to TRBJ1-4; 7 bases match TRBD1. The receptor was isolated from a man between 65 and 85 years old with acute or convalescent COVID-19. CDR3 region: CASSLDSQGYNEKLFF. DNA of the CDR3: TGTGCCAGCAGCTTAGATTCACAGGGGTATAATGAAAAACTGTTTTTT.